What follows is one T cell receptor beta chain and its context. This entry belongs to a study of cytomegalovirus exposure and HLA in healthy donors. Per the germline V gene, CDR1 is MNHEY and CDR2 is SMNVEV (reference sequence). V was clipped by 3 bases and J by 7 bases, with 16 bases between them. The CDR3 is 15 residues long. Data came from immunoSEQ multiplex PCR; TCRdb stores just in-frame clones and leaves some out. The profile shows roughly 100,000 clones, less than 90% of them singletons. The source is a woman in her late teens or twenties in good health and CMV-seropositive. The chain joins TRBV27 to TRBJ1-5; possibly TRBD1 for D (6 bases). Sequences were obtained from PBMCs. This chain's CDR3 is CASSFRGHGSQPQHF. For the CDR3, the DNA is TGTGCCAGCAGTTTCAGGGGACATGGGTCCCAGCCCCAGCATTTT.